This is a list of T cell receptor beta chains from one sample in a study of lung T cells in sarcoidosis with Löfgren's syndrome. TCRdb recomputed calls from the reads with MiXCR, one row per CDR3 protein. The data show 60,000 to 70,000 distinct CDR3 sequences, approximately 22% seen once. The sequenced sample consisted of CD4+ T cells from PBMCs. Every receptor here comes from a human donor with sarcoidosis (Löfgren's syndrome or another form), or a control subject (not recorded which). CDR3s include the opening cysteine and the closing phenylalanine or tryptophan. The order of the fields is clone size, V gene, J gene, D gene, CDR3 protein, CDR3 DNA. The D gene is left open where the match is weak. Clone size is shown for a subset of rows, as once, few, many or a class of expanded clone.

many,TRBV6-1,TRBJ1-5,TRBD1,CASSSTGNSPHF,TGTGCCAGCAGTTCGACAGGGAATTCCCCCCATTTT
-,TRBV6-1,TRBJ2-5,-,CASSPLGDAGGTQYF,TGTGCCAGCAGTCCCCTAGGGGATGCTGGGGGGACCCAGTACTTC
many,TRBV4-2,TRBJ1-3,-,CASSQEYRSSGNTIYF,TGTGCCAGCAGCCAAGAATACCGCAGCTCTGGAAACACCATATATTTT
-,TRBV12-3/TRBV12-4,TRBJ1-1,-,CASMARTEAFF,TGTGCCAGCATGGCCAGAACTGAAGCTTTCTTT
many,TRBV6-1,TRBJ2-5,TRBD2,CASSENRLAGGVEETQYF,TGTGCCAGCAGTGAAAACCGACTAGCGGGAGGTGTCGAAGAGACCCAGTACTTC
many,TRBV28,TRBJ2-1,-,CASSPRTLSYNEQFF,TGTGCCAGCAGTCCCCGGACCCTCTCCTACAATGAGCAGTTCTTC
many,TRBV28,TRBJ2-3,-,CASSLWGPSTDTQYF,TGTGCCAGCAGTTTATGGGGTCCTAGCACAGATACGCAGTATTTT
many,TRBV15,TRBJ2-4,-,CATSRDLGDIGIQYF,TGTGCCACCAGCAGAGATCTGGGAGATATCGGCATTCAGTACTTC
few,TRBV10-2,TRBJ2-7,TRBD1,CASGTPGTGNYEQYF,TGCGCCAGCGGTACACCCGGGACAGGGAACTACGAGCAGTACTTC
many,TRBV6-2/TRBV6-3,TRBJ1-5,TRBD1,CASSTTGGQPQHF,TGTGCCAGCAGTACGACAGGGGGTCAGCCCCAGCATTTT
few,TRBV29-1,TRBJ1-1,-,CSVGPSLGSTEAFF,TGCAGCGTGGGCCCTTCGCTAGGGAGCACTGAAGCTTTCTTT
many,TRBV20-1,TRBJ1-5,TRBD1,CSAMDRAKNQPQHF,TGCAGTGCTATGGACAGGGCCAAAAATCAGCCCCAGCATTTT
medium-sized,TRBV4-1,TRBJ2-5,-,CASSQDGRTTTQYF,TGCGCCAGCAGCCAAGATGGACGGACGACGACCCAGTACTTC
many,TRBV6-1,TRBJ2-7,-,CASSFNTGTLPGEQYF,TGTGCCAGCAGTTTCAATACCGGGACCCTCCCGGGCGAGCAGTACTTC
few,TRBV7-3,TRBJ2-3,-,CASSLTSPGTQYF,TGTGCCAGCAGCTTAACCTCCCCGGGTACGCAGTATTTT
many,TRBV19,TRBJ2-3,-,CASDRRSDSTDTQYF,TGTGCCAGTGATAGAAGAAGCGATAGCACAGATACGCAGTATTTT
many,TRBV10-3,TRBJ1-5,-,CAISESRTEFNQPQHF,TGTGCCATCAGTGAGTCCAGGACAGAATTCAATCAGCCCCAGCATTTT
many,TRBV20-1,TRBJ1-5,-,CSARTGNSNQPQHF,TGCAGTGCTAGAACCGGGAATAGCAATCAGCCCCAGCATTTT
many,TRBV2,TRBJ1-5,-,CASSQNQGGNQPQHF,TGTGCCAGCAGTCAAAACCAAGGGGGCAATCAGCCCCAGCATTTT
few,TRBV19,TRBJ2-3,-,CASSESFAARDTQYF,TGTGCCAGTAGTGAGTCGTTCGCAGCGCGAGATACGCAGTATTTT
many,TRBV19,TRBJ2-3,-,CAIGQLNTDTQYF,TGTGCCATTGGACAGCTGAACACAGATACGCAGTATTTT
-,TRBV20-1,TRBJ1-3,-,CSARGVPTGNTIYF,TGCAGTGCTAGAGGGGTCCCCACAGGCAACACCATATATTTT
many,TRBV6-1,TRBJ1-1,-,CASSEQGQTEAFF,TGTGCCAGCAGTGAGCAGGGGCAAACTGAAGCTTTCTTT
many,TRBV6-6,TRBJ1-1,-,CASSYSKALNTEAFF,TGTGCCAGCAGTTACTCGAAAGCCTTAAACACTGAAGCTTTCTTT
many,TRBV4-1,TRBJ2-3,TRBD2,CASSQSGTSGVDTQYF,TGCGCCAGCAGCCAATCCGGGACTAGCGGGGTAGATACGCAGTATTTT
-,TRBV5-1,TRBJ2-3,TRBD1,CASSLATGQYTDTQYF,TGCGCCAGCAGCTTGGCGACGGGACAGTACACAGATACGCAGTATTTT
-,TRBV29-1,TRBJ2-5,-,CSHSGGGQETQYF,TGCAGCCACAGTGGAGGGGGCCAGGAGACCCAGTACTTC